This T cell receptor (beta chain) was recorded in a study of T cell changes during pregnancy in multiple sclerosis (dated by TCRdb to the late 2010s). About the study as a whole: The study examined how the T cell repertoire changed over the course of pregnancy in women with multiple sclerosis.

Based on the germline V gene, the CDR1 and CDR2 sequences are LGHNA and YSLEER. Cut back by 2 bases and 7 bases, the V and J ends lie 12 bases apart. The CDR3, cysteine through phenylalanine, is 15 amino acids long. Only the CDR3 region is kept as DNA, spanning 45 bases read in frame from base 1. As concerns this clone: Its antigen target is currently unknown. Nothing much larger sits one base from this clone, and base qualities are not available.

The library came from the immunoSEQ multiplex PCR assay. The clones in this table, taken by TCRdb from immuneACCESS, are in-frame only. Not every clone is retained; where verified, under half of the shortfall comes from an unresolved V gene, and the cause of the rest is unknown. Within this sample are 30,000 to 35,000 clones, with around nine tenths of them counted one time only. In total, the top ten clones hold 0.44% of the sample. This material consisted of CD4+ T cells from peripheral blood mononuclear cells, taken in the second trimester of pregnancy. The chain is made from TRBV4-3 and TRBJ1-6; possibly the D gene is TRBD1, per 6 matching bases. This TCR was sampled from a female donor in good health, enrolled as a control in a pregnancy study. The bases are TGCGCCAGCAGCCAATCCGACGGGACAAATTCACCCCTCCACTTT. Its translation is CASSQSDGTNSPLHF.